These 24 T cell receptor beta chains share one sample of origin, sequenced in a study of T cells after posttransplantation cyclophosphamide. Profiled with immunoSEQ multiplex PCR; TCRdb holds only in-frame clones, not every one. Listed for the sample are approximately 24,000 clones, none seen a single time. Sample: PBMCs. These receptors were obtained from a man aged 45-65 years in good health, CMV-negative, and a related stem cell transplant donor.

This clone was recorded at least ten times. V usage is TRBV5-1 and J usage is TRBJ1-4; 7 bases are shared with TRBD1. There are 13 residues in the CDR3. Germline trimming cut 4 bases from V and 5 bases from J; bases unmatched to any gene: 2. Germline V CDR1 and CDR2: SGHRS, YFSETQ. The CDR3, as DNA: TGCGCCAGCAGCGAGGGACAGAATGAAAAACTGTTTTTT. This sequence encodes CASSEGQNEKLFF.

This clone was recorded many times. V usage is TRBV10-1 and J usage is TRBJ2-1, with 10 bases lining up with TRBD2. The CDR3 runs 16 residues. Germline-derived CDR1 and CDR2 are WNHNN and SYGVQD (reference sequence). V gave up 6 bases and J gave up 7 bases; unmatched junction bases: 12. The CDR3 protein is CASSGPGLADLNEQFF. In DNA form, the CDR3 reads TGCGCCAGCAGCGGACCAGGACTAGCGGACCTGAATGAGCAGTTCTTC.

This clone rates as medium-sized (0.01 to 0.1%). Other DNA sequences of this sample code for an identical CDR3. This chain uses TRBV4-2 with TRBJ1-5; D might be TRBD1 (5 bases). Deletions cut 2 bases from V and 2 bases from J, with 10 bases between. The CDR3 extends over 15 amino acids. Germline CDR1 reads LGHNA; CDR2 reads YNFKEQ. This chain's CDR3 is CASSQQGGGNQPQHF. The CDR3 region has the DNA TGTGCCAGCAGCCAACAGGGAGGAGGCAATCAGCCCCAGCATTTT.

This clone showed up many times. CDR3 nucleotides: TGTGCCAGCAGTTTAGGTTACAGTCTAAACACTGAAGCTTTCTTT. Its protein is CASSLGYSLNTEAFF. The J gene is TRBJ1-1, the V gene TRBV27; unclear D gene. The CDR3 has 15 residues. The germline V gene has CDR1 MNHEY and CDR2 SMNVEV (reference sequence). The V and J ends lost 2 bases and 2 bases respectively, with 12 bases between them.

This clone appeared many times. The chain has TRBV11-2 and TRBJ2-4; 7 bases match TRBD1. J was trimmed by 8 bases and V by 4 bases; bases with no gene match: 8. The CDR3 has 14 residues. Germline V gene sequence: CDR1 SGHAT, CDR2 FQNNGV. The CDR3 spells CASSSTGFMDIQYF. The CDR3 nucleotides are TGTGCCAGCAGCTCGACAGGGTTTATGGACATTCAGTACTTC.

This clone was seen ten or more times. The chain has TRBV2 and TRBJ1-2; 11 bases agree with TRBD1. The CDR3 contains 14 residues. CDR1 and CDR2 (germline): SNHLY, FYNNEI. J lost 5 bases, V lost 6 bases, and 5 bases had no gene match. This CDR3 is CASSGQGARYGYTF. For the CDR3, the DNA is TGTGCCAGCAGCGGACAGGGGGCCCGTTATGGCTACACCTTC.

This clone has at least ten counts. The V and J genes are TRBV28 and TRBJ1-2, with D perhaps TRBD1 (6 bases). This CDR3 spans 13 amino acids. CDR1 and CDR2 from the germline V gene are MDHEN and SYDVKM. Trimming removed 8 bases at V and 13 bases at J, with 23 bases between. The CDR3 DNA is TGTGCCAGCCACGACCGGGACACCGGCAGAGTCACCTTC. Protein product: CASHDRDTGRVTF.

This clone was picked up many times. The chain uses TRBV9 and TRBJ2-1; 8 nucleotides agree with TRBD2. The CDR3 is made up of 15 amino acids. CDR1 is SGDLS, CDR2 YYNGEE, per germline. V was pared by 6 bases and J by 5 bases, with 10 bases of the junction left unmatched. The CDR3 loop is CASTVAGTRNNEQFF. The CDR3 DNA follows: TGTGCCAGCACCGTGGCCGGGACTAGAAACAATGAGCAGTTCTTC.

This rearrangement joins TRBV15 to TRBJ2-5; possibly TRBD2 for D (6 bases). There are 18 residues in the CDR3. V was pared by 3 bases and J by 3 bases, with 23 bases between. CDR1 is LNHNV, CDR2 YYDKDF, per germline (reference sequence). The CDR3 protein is CATSSPLGAGRGEETQYF. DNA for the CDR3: TGTGCCACCAGCAGTCCTCTTGGGGCGGGAAGAGGAGAAGAGACCCAGTACTTC.

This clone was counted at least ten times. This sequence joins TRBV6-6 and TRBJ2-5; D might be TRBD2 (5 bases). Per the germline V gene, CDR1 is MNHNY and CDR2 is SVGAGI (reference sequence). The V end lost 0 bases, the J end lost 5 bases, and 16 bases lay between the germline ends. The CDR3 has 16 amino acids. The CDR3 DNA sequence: TGTGCCAGCAGTTACTCGAGCTGGCTCAGAGGGGAGACCCAGTACTTC. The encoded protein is CASSYSSWLRGETQYF.

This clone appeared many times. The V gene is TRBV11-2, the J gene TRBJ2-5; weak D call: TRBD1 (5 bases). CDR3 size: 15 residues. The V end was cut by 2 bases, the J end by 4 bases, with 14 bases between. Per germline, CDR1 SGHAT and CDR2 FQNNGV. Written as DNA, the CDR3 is TGTGCCAGCAGCTTATGGCAGGGATCTGGAGAGACCCAGTACTTC. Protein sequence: CASSLWQGSGETQYF.

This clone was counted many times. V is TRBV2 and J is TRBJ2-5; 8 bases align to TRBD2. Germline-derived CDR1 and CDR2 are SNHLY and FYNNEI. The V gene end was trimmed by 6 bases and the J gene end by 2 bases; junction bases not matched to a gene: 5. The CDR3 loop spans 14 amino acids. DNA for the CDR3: TGTGCCAGCAGCGTAGCGGGAACTCAAGAGACCCAGTACTTC. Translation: CASSVAGTQETQYF.

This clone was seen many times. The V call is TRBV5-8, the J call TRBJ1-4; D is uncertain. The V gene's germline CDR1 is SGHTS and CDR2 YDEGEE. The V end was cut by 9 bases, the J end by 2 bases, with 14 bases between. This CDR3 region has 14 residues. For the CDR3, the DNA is TGTGCCACCCAGGTCCCCTCGACTAATGAAAAACTGTTTTTT. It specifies CATQVPSTNEKLFF.

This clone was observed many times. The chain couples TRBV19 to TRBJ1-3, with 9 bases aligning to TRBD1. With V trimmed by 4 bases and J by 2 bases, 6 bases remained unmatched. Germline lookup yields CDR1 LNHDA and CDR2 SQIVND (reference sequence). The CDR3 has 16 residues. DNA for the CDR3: TGTGCCAGTAGTACACAGGGGGCAATGACTGGAAACACCATATATTTT. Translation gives CASSTQGAMTGNTIYF.

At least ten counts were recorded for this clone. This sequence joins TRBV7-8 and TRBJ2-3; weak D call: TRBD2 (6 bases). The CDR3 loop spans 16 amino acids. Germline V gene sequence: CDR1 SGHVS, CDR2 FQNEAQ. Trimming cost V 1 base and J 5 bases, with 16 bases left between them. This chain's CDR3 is CASSLGTRPAGDTQYF. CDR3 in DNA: TGTGCCAGCAGCTTAGGGACTCGCCCAGCGGGAGATACGCAGTATTTT. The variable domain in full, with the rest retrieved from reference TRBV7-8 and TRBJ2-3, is GAGVSQSPRYKVAKRGQDVALRCDPISGHVSLFWYQQALGQGPEFLTYFQNEAQLDKSGLPSDRFFAERPEGSVSTLKIQRTQQEDSAVYLCASSLGTRPAGDTQYFGPGTRLTVL.

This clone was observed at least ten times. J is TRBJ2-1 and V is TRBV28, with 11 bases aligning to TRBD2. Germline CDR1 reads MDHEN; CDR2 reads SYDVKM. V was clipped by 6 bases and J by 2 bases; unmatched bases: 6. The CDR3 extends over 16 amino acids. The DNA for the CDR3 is TGTGCCAGCAGCTTACTAGCGGGAGAGGCCTACAATGAGCAGTTCTTC. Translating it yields CASSLLAGEAYNEQFF.

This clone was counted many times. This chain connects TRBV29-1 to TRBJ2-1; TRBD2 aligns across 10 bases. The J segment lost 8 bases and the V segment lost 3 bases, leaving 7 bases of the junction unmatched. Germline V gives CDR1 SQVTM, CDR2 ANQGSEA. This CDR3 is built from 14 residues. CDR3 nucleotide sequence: TGCAGCGTTGAGCCTAGCGGGAGTCTCTATGAGCAGTTCTTC. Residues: CSVEPSGSLYEQFF.

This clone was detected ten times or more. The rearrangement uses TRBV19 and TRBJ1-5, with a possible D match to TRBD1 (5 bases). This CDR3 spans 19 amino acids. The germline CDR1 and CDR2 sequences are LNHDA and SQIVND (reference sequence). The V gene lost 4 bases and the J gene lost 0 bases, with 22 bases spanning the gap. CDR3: CASSKGGARRKYSNQPQHF. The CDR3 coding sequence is TGTGCCAGTAGTAAGGGAGGGGCGCGACGTAAGTATAGCAATCAGCCCCAGCATTTT.

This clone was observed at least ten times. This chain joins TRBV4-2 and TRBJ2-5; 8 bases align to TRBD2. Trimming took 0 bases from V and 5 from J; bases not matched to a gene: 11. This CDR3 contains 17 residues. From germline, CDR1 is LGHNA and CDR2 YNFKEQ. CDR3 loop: CASSQDIRPGGQETQYF. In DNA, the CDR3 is TGTGCCAGCAGCCAAGATATCAGACCGGGGGGGCAGGAGACCCAGTACTTC.

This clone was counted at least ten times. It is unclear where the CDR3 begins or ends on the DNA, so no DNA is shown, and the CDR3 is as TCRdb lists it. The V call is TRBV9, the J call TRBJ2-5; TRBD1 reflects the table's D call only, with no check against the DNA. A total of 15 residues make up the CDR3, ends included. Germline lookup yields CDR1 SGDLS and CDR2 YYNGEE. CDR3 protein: CASSVAVGTRGDLYF.

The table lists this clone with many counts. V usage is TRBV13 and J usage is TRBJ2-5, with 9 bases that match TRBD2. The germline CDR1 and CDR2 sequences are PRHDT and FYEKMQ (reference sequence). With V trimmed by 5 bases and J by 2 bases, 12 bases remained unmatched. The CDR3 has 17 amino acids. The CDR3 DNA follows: TGTGCCAGCAGCACACCGACTAGCGGCAGGACGCAAGAGACCCAGTACTTC. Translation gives CASSTPTSGRTQETQYF.

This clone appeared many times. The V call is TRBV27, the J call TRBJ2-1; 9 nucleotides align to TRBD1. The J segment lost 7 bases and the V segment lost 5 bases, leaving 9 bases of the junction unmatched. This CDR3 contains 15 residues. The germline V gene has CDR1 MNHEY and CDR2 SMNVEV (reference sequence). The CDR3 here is CASSTPGQGFNEQFF. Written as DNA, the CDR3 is TGTGCCAGCAGTACTCCGGGACAGGGTTTTAATGAGCAGTTCTTC.

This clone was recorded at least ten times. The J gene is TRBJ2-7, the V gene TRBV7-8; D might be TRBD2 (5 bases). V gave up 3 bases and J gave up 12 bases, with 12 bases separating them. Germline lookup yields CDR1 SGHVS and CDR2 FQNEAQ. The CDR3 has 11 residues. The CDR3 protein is CASSLASLAYF. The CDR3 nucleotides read TGTGCCAGCAGCTTGGCTAGCCTGGCGTACTTC.

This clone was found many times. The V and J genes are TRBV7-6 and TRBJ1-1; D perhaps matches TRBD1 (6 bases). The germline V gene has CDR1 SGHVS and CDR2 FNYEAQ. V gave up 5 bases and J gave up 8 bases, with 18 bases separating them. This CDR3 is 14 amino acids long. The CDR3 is CASSPPPGTREAFF. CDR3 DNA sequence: TGTGCCAGCAGCCCCCCTCCAGGGACAAGGGAAGCTTTCTTT.